The following is a T cell receptor (beta chain) sequence with its context. Its antigen remains unidentified. Only in-frame clones appear in the TCRdb table, and some are missing; sequencing was by immunoSEQ multiplex PCR. The sample includes roughly 70,000 clones, 85% of them seen just once. In germline, CDR1 is KGHSH, CDR2 LQKENI. Trimming shortened V by 0 bases and J by 4 bases, and 13 bases separated the two germline ends. This CDR3 is built from 15 residues. These data come from a study of T cell responses to AZD1222 COVID-19 vaccine. As for the study in general: Pooled together were second doses at about 4 or about 12 weeks. General study points: Two doses of AZD1222 preceded a rise in Spike-specific TCR breadth and depth. In all cases, repertoires were sampled only after the peak T cell response.

The TCR was taken from an adult in good health. This specimen was peripheral blood, taken on day 0 of AZD1222 vaccination. The gene calls are TRBV18 and TRBJ2-7; D uncertain. CDR3 DNA sequence: TGTGCCAGCTCACCACCGGCACTCGGTTGGTACGAGCAGTACTTC. This gives the protein CASSPPALGWYEQYF.